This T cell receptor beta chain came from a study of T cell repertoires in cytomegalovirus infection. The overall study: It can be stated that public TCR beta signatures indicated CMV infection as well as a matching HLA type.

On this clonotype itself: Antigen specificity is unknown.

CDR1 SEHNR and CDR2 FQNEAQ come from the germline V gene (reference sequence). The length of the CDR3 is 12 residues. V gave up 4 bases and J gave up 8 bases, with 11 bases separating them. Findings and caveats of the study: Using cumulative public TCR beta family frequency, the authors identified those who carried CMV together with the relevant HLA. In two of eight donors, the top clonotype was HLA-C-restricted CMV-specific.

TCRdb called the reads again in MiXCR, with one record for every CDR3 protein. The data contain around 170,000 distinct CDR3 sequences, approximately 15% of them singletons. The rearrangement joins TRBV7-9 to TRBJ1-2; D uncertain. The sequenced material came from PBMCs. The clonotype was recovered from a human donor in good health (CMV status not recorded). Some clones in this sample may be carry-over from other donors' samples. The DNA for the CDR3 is TGTGCCAGCAGCTCACCGGACGGAGGCTACACCTTC. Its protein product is CASSSPDGGYTF.